One and the same sample provided the 19 T cell receptor beta chains below, sequenced in a study of immune evolution from preneoplasia to lung adenocarcinoma. TCRdb's table, derived via immunoSEQ multiplex PCR, lists solely in-frame clones and lacks some. The sample lists over 12,000 clones, 80% to 90% occurring once. The sample comprised FFPE minimally invasive lung adenocarcinoma tissue. The receptor set was obtained from a person aged 70 to 80 with lung adenocarcinoma.

This chain connects TRBV2 to TRBJ2-5; 7 positions match TRBD1. Germline CDR1 and CDR2: SNHLY and FYNNEI. This CDR3 is 15 amino acids long. J gave up 1 base and V 3 bases, and 5 bases lay outside the gene matches. CDR3 sequence (DNA): TGTGCCAGCAGTGAGGTCGGGACAGTCCAAGAGACCCAGTACTTC. Its translation: CASSEVGTVQETQYF. Filled out from reference TRBV2 and TRBJ2-5, the complete variable domain reads EPEVTQTPSHQVTQMGQEVILRCVPISNHLYFYWYRQILGQKVEFLVSFYNNEISEKSEIFDDQFSVERPDGSNFTLKIRSTKLEDSAMYFCASSEVGTVQETQYFGPGTRLLVL.

The gene calls are TRBV5-1 and TRBJ2-3; 8 bases are shared with TRBD2. J was trimmed by 5 bases and V by 0 bases; bases with no gene match: 2. Germline lookup yields CDR1 SGHRS and CDR2 YFSETQ. The CDR3 is 14 amino acids. The CDR3 protein is CASSLELAGDTQYF. CDR3 coding DNA: TGCGCCAGCAGCTTGGAGCTAGCGGGAGATACGCAGTATTTT. Variable domain in full (rest from reference TRBV5-1 and TRBJ2-3): KAGVTQTPRYLIKTRGQQVTLSCSPISGHRSVSWYQQTPGQGLQFLFEYFSETQRNKGNFPGRFSGRQFSNSRSEMNVSTLELGDSALYLCASSLELAGDTQYFGPGTRLTVL.

The chain links TRBV11-2 to TRBJ1-2; D is perhaps TRBD1 (5 bases). The CDR3 runs to 17 residues. The germline V gene encodes CDR1 SGHAT and CDR2 FQNNGV. Trimming shortened V by 0 bases and J by 1 base, and 15 bases separated the two germline ends. Here the CDR3 reads CASSLDLGQGLNYGYTF. The CDR3 DNA reads TGTGCCAGCAGCTTAGATTTGGGGCAGGGTCTTAACTATGGCTACACCTTC.

The V gene is TRBV5-1, the J gene TRBJ1-1; possible D gene TRBD1, 5 bases. V was trimmed by 4 bases and J by 1 base, leaving 8 bases between them. The CDR3 spans 13 residues. CDR1 is SGHRS and CDR2 is YFSETQ in the germline V gene. In DNA, the CDR3 is TGCGCCAGCAGCCCTACAGGGAACACTGAAGCTTTCTTT. Translation gives CASSPTGNTEAFF.

This clone occurred once. The chain joins TRBV28 to TRBJ2-7, with TRBD2 as a possible D gene (5 bases). The length of the CDR3 is 12 residues. Germline V gene lookup returns CDR1 MDHEN and CDR2 SYDVKM. Trimming shortened V by 3 bases and J by 7 bases, and 10 bases separated the two germline ends. The CDR3 reads CASSLEVGEQYF. In DNA, the CDR3 is TGTGCCAGCAGTTTGGAGGTCGGGGAGCAGTACTTC.

This clone was recorded once. The rearrangement joins TRBV7-9 to TRBJ1-2; D is unclear. Trimming pared 3 bases from V and 2 bases from J, leaving 4 bases between. The V gene's germline CDR1 is SEHNR and CDR2 FQNEAQ (reference sequence). The CDR3 sequence is 12 residues long. The CDR3 loop reads CASSFQNYGYTF. CDR3 coding DNA: TGTGCCAGCAGCTTCCAGAACTATGGCTACACCTTC. Looking up the rest from reference TRBV7-9 and TRBJ1-2 gives the full variable domain: DTGVSQNPRHKITKRGQNVTFRCDPISEHNRLYWYRQTLGQGPEFLTYFQNEAQLEKSRLLSDRFSAERPKGSFSTLEIQRTEQGDSAMYLCASSFQNYGYTFGSGTRLTVV.

CDR3 coding DNA: TGTGCCAGCAGCTTTACAGTGAACACTGAAGCTTTCTTT. It is translated as CASSFTVNTEAFF. The chain recombines TRBV7-9 with TRBJ1-1; the D is unclear. The CDR3 is made up of 13 amino acids. Germline assignment: CDR1 SEHNR and CDR2 FQNEAQ (reference sequence). Trimming cost V 3 bases and J 0 bases, with 5 bases left between them.

The chain joins TRBV6-5 to TRBJ1-2; D is perhaps TRBD1 (5 bases). V dropped 4 bases and J dropped 7 bases, with 10 bases sitting between them. The germline V gene encodes CDR1 MNHEY and CDR2 SVGAGI. The length of the CDR3 is 12 residues. Here the CDR3 reads CASSSGSGGYTF. The CDR3 region has the DNA TGTGCCAGCAGTTCAGGGTCCGGTGGCTACACCTTC.

DNA of the CDR3: TGTGCCAGCAGTGAAGTGACTGGGGGCAGAATAGATACGCAGTATTTT. Its protein is CASSEVTGGRIDTQYF. V usage is TRBV6-1 and J usage is TRBJ2-3; D possibly corresponds to TRBD1 (6 bases). The CDR3 totals 16 residues. Germline V gene sequence: CDR1 MNHNS, CDR2 SASEGT. Trimming shortened V by 1 base and J by 5 bases, and 16 bases separated the two germline ends.

The gene calls are TRBV5-5 and TRBJ2-2; D is perhaps TRBD2 (6 bases). CDR1 is SGHKS and CDR2 is YYEKEE in the germline V gene (reference sequence). Trimming cost V 0 bases and J 6 bases, with 12 bases left between them. The CDR3 contains 15 residues. The CDR3: CASSLAVGGAGELFF. CDR3 bases: TGTGCCAGCAGCTTGGCGGTGGGAGGAGCCGGGGAGCTGTTTTTT.

The chain couples TRBV5-1 to TRBJ2-5, with D tentatively TRBD1 (6 bases). Germline lookup yields CDR1 SGHRS and CDR2 YFSETQ. V lost 2 bases and J lost 2, with 13 bases in between. The CDR3 sequence is 15 residues long. In nucleotides, the CDR3 is TGCGCCAGCAGCTTCCTACAGGGCCCACAAGAGACCCAGTACTTC. Its protein is CASSFLQGPQETQYF.

Concerning this clone: The junction differs from germline at one of its ends, possibly a read error. The chain is built from TRBV6-5 and TRBJ1-2; no clear D. The germline CDR1 and CDR2 sequences are MNHEY and SVGAGI. The CDR3 is 14 residues long. This chain's CDR3 is CASSYRGRNYGYIF. The DNA for the CDR3 is TGTGCCAGCAGTTACCGAGGGAGAAACTATGGCTACATCTTC.

V usage is TRBV14 and J usage is TRBJ2-7, with D perhaps matching TRBD1 (6 bases). This CDR3 has 14 amino acids. V was shortened by 4 bases and J by 5 bases, with 15 bases between the two germline ends. The V gene's germline CDR1 is SGHDN and CDR2 FVKESK. CDR3 in DNA: TGTGCCAGCAGCCGCGGACAGAGGTCCGACGAGCAGTACTTC. Protein product: CASSRGQRSDEQYF.

This chain connects TRBV9 to TRBJ2-7; D tentatively fits TRBD1 or TRBD2 (6 bases each). The V and J ends lost 0 bases and 7 bases respectively, with 14 bases between them. The V gene's germline CDR1 is SGDLS and CDR2 YYNGEE. This CDR3 contains 14 residues. The CDR3 DNA follows: TGTGCCAGCAGCGTAGAGGGGGGTGCGGTGGAGCAGTACTTC. The encoded protein is CASSVEGGAVEQYF. The entire variable domain, with the rest obtained from reference TRBV9 and TRBJ2-7, is as follows: DSGVTQTPKHLITATGQRVTLRCSPRSGDLSVYWYQQSLDQGLQFLIQYYNGEERAKGNILERFSAQQFPDLHSELNLSSLELGDSALYFCASSVEGGAVEQYFGPGTRLTVT.

This clone was observed once. The chain employs TRBV10-2 and TRBJ1-1, with D possibly being TRBD1 (6 bases). The CDR3 totals 15 residues. CDR1 is WSHSY and CDR2 is SAAADI in the germline V gene. The V and J ends lost 3 bases and 1 base respectively, with 12 bases between them. The CDR3 DNA follows: TGCGCCAGCAGTGAACCAGACAGGAGGAACACTGAAGCTTTCTTT. Amino acid sequence: CASSEPDRRNTEAFF.

The chain links TRBV11-3 to TRBJ2-2, with TRBD1 identical over 7 bases. The V segment lost 4 bases and the J segment 1 base; nucleotides outside the gene matches: 3. The CDR3 spans 15 residues. Germline V gene sequence: CDR1 SGHNT, CDR2 YENEEA. The CDR3 loop is CASSSQGENTGELFF. For the CDR3, the DNA is TGTGCCAGCAGCTCTCAGGGGGAGAACACCGGGGAGCTGTTTTTT.

The chain joins TRBV28 to TRBJ1-1, with D maybe TRBD1 (6 bases). The germline V gene has CDR1 MDHEN and CDR2 SYDVKM. The CDR3 contains 14 residues. Trimming left V 8 bases short and J 1 base short, with 14 bases between. CDR3 nucleotide sequence: TGTGCCAGCCGACAGGTACGGGAGAACACTGAAGCTTTCTTT. Translated, it gives CASRQVRENTEAFF.

The chain couples TRBV28 to TRBJ2-2; 8 positions agree with TRBD1. Per the germline V gene, CDR1 is MDHEN and CDR2 is SYDVKM. The CDR3 contains 16 residues. V shed 4 bases and J 8 bases; nucleotides not matched to a gene: 12. CDR3 sequence: CASSSPSQGADGELFF. CDR3 in DNA: TGTGCCAGCAGTTCGCCCTCTCAGGGGGCGGATGGGGAGCTGTTTTTT. The variable domain in full, completed from reference TRBV28 and TRBJ2-2, reads DVKVTQSSRYLVKRTGEKVFLECVQDMDHENMFWYRQDPGLGLRLIYFSYDVKMKEKGDIPEGYSVSREKKERFSLILESASTNQTSMYLCASSSPSQGADGELFFGEGSRLTVL.

The chain is built from TRBV15 and TRBJ1-2; no clear D. V was shortened by 0 bases and J by 8 bases, with 10 bases between the two germline ends. Germline lookup yields CDR1 LNHNV and CDR2 YYDKDF (reference sequence). This CDR3 contains 13 residues. The CDR3 spells CATSRDEGVGYTF. Here the CDR3 DNA reads TGTGCCACCAGCAGAGATGAGGGAGTCGGCTACACCTTC.